This T cell receptor beta chain was captured in a study of T cells in Graves' hyperthyroidism and ophthalmopathy. Study outcomes and limitations: Ophthalmopathy was model-predicted a median around 6.7 months pre-onset. Ophthalmopathy could be told apart from stable hyperthyroidism with a 13 V-J model.

RNA transcripts served as the template for amplifying TCR beta CDR3 regions. Researchers ran a first-round RT-PCR on the TCR CDR3 using the HTBI primer set. MiXCR, applied by TCRdb to the multiplex PCR reads, yields one record per CDR3 protein. The sample yields over 500,000 distinct CDR3 sequences, around 15% seen once. For this clonotype: Its cognate antigen is unknown.

This CDR3 region has 16 residues. Looked up from germline, CDR1 is SGHTA and CDR2 is FQGNSA. Trimming took 5 bases from V and 3 from J, leaving 16 bases between them. A NOSPECS grade of at least 4, a Clinical Activity Score of at least 3 and duration under 3 months were recorded in ophthalmopathy patients. This chain uses TRBV7-2 with TRBJ2-2; D possibly uses TRBD1 or TRBD2 (5 bases each). This receptor was identified in a woman aged 25 to 39 with Graves' ophthalmopathy. Sequencing was carried out using blood. CDR3 loop: CASSTSLLGDTGELFF. Here the CDR3 DNA reads TGTGCCAGCAGCACCAGCCTCCTGGGGGACACCGGGGAGCTGTTTTTT.